One T cell receptor beta chain is described in this entry. Its antigen remains unknown. CDR3 size: 15 residues. Germline trimming cut 0 bases from V and 1 base from J; bases unmatched to any gene: 2. CDR1 GTSNPN and CDR2 SVGIG come from the germline V gene (reference sequence). The sample belongs to a study of OX40 agonist ivuxolimab in advanced cancers. TCRdb's table, derived via immunoSEQ multiplex PCR, lists solely in-frame clones and lacks some. Of around 80,000 clones in the sample, 89% are singletons; the top ten hold around 0.18%. Whole-study findings and limits: There were also nonresponders showing low normalized T-cell clonal expansion.

The chain recombines TRBV30 with TRBJ2-5, with TRBD2 identical over 10 bases. The sequences come from CD4+ or CD8+ T cells sorted from blood, collected in a trial of the OX40 agonist ivuxolimab. The sequence was obtained from an adult with an advanced solid tumor such as melanoma, head and neck, liver or kidney cancer. CDR3 in amino acids: CAWSVGLAAQETQYF. The CDR3 DNA is TGTGCCTGGAGTGTAGGACTAGCGGCCCAAGAGACCCAGTACTTC.